The 2 T cell receptor beta chains in this list originate from one sample, sequenced in a study of cytomegalovirus exposure and HLA in healthy donors listed by TCRdb under 2017. Preparation of the library involved the immunoSEQ multiplex PCR assay. For the multiplex PCR, a mixture combining 60 forward primers for TCR Vbeta segments and 13 reverse primers for TCR Jbeta segments was used. Sourced from immuneACCESS, this table was stored by TCRdb with only in-frame sequences that have V and J called. A share of the clones is absent; for the studies checked, an unresolved V gene accounts for under half, and the remainder has no known explanation. Within this sample are fewer than 250,000 clones, with over 70% of them counted one time only. Jointly, the top ten make up less than 4% of the sample. Source material: PBMCs. Receptors were obtained from a woman in her twenties or thirties in good health and CMV-seropositive.

Only one count was recorded for this clone. V gene TRBV28 combines with J gene TRBJ1-2, with 7 nucleotides matching TRBD1. The germline gives CDR1 MDHEN, CDR2 SYDVKM. V lost 4 bases, J lost 3 bases, and 8 bases stayed unmatched. This CDR3 spans 15 amino acids. CDR3 sequence (DNA): TGTGCCAGCAGTTCGGCCGGGACAGCCCACTATGGCTACACCTTC. It is translated as CASSSAGTAHYGYTF.

The V gene is TRBV6-1, the J gene TRBJ2-1, with D perhaps matching TRBD2 (6 bases). V lost 1 base and J lost 8, with 15 bases in between. Germline V gives CDR1 MNHNS, CDR2 SASEGT. The CDR3 runs 15 residues. For the CDR3, the DNA is TGTGCCAGCAGTGAAGTCGGGGGAGTCTTAGATGAGCAGTTCTTC. It translates to CASSEVGGVLDEQFF.